This TCR beta chain stems from a study of cytomegalovirus exposure and HLA in healthy donors. Per the germline V gene, CDR1 is SGHRS and CDR2 is YFSETQ. The junction had 6 bases not matched to a gene; V was cut back by 4 bases and J by 4 bases. The CDR3 is made up of 15 amino acids. This PCR relied on a set of 60 Vbeta primers and 13 Jbeta primers. Profiled with immunoSEQ multiplex PCR; TCRdb holds only in-frame clones, not every one. The table has approximately 160,000 clones, roughly 76% seen once. Study-level findings and limits: The authors later found HLA-associated TCR beta chains more clonally expanded than equally common others. Some 150 TCR beta chains were listed as cytomegalovirus-associated. Under in vitro conditions, a few CMV-associated chains were confirmed as specific for CMV antigens.

Points on this clone: Its target is not known.

The sequencing sample was made of PBMCs. The TCR comes from a human donor in good health. This rearrangement joins TRBV5-1 to TRBJ2-1, with TRBD1 matching 9 bases. CDR3 DNA sequence: TGCGCCAGCAGCACACAGGGGGCGGAATACAATGAGCAGTTCTTC. Its translation: CASSTQGAEYNEQFF.